Each of the 10 T cell receptor beta chains below was sequenced from the same sample in a study of CD8+ T cells in alopecia areata. Extracted from the samples, RNA was reverse transcribed into cDNA to serve as the sequencing template. TCRdb keeps only in-frame clones here, not all; method: immunoSEQ multiplex PCR. The sample comprises 150,000 or so clones, about 87% of which are singletons, and less than 15% rests with the top ten. The source was CD8+ T cells sorted from blood, collected at week 0. The receptor set was obtained from a human donor with alopecia areata.

The chain couples TRBV12-5 to TRBJ1-1, with TRBD1 as a possible D gene (5 bases). Germline CDR1 LGHNT, CDR2 FRNRAP. The CDR3 loop spans 14 amino acids. V lost 4 bases and J 2 bases, leaving 11 bases between the germline ends. The CDR3 DNA reads TGTGCTAGTGGTTCCGGGACGGCCAACACTGAAGCTTTCTTT. Residues: CASGSGTANTEAFF.

This clone was observed once. The rearrangement links TRBV6-1 to TRBJ1-5, with no clear D. V was pared by 8 bases and J by 5 bases, with 10 bases between. This CDR3 is 12 amino acids long. Germline V gives CDR1 MNHNS, CDR2 SASEGT. In DNA form, the CDR3 reads TGTGCCAGCGGATGGGTCGATCAGCCCCAGCATTTT. Amino acid sequence: CASGWVDQPQHF.

The chain uses TRBV9 and TRBJ2-7; 9 bases match TRBD2. CDR3 length equals 16 residues. V lost 0 bases and J lost 6; bases outside the gene matches: 10. CDR1 is SGDLS, CDR2 YYNGEE, per germline. CDR3 sequence: CASSVAVAGGPLEQYF. The CDR3 DNA sequence: TGTGCCAGCAGCGTAGCGGTCGCGGGAGGGCCCCTCGAGCAGTACTTC.

This chain connects TRBV27 to TRBJ2-2, with a weak D call TRBD1 (6 bases). The CDR3 is made up of 16 amino acids. With 3 bases removed from V and 0 bases from J, the gap between germline ends came to 11 bases. The germline V gene encodes CDR1 MNHEY and CDR2 SMNVEV (reference sequence). In DNA, the CDR3 is TGTGCCAGCAGTTTGGTTAGGACAGCGAACACCGGGGAGCTGTTTTTT. Its translation is CASSLVRTANTGELFF.

This chain connects TRBV4-1 to TRBJ2-1; D gene unclear. This CDR3 is built from 13 residues. Germline CDR1 is MGHRA and CDR2 is YSYEKL. V gave up 0 bases and J gave up 6 bases, with 6 bases separating them. The CDR3 spells CASSQEMVNEQFF. CDR3 DNA: TGCGCCAGCAGCCAAGAGATGGTCAATGAGCAGTTCTTC.

This rearrangement joins TRBV27 to TRBJ2-1; possibly TRBD1 or TRBD2 for D (5 bases each). Trimming took off 8 bases at V and 7 bases at J, with 15 bases between the two ends. Germline assignment: CDR1 MNHEY and CDR2 SMNVEV (reference sequence). This CDR3 region has 13 residues. For the CDR3, the DNA is TGTGCCAGCGGGGTGGGGACGGCTAATGAGCAGTTCTTC. This sequence encodes CASGVGTANEQFF.

With regard to this clone: One end of the junction varies from germline; a read error may be responsible. Other DNA sequences in this specimen translate into the identical CDR3. The chain links TRBV5-1 to TRBJ2-7, with 8 positions matching TRBD2. Germline CDR1 SGHRS, CDR2 YFSETQ. This CDR3 is built from 16 residues. As DNA, the CDR3 is TGCGCCAGCAGCCCCGCTTCAGCGGGGGCGACTTACGAACAGTACTTC. It encodes CASSPASAGATYEQYF. The full variable domain, in which reference TRBV5-1 and TRBJ2-7 provide the parts outside the CDR3, is KAGVTQTPRYLIKTRGQQVTLSCSPISGHRSVSWYQQTPGQGLQFLFEYFSETQRNKGNFPGRFSGRQFSNSRSEMNVSTLELGDSALYLCASSPASAGATYEQYFGPGTRLTVT.

J is TRBJ2-1 and V is TRBV5-4; 14 positions agree with TRBD2. Trimming at V came to 4 bases and at J to 8 bases, leaving 8 bases not matched to a gene. The CDR3 is 16 residues long. Germline assignment: CDR1 SGHNT and CDR2 YYREEE (reference sequence). The CDR3 coding sequence is TGTGCCAGCAGCGCAGGACTAGCGGGGGGCCGGTATGAGCAGTTCTTC. Its translation is CASSAGLAGGRYEQFF.

Concerning this clone: At the DNA level, this CDR3 is encoded by other sequences in the same sample as well. The genes are TRBV6-4 and TRBJ1-1; no definite D call. In germline, CDR1 is MRHNA, CDR2 SNTAGT. CDR3 length: 13 amino acids. V lost 0 bases and J lost 2, with 4 bases in between. The DNA for the CDR3 is TGTGCCAGCAGTGACTCAAGTAACACTGAAGCTTTCTTT. This translates into CASSDSSNTEAFF.

The chain has TRBV13 and TRBJ2-1; D may match TRBD1 or TRBD2 (5 bases each). This CDR3 region has 14 residues. CDR1 PRHDT and CDR2 FYEKMQ come from the germline V gene (reference sequence). V gave up 4 bases and J gave up 9 bases, with 16 bases separating them. The DNA of the CDR3 is TGTGCCAGCAGCTCCCGGGACCCACTCCGTGAGCAGTTCTTC. As protein: CASSSRDPLREQFF.